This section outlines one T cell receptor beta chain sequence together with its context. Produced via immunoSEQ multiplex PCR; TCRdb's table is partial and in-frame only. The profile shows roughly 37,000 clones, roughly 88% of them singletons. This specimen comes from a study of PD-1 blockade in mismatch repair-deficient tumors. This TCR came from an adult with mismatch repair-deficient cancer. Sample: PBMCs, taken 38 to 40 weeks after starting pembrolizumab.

The DNA for the CDR3 is TGTGCCAGTAGTCCCCTCCCAGATACGCAGTATTTT. Its translation: CASSPLPDTQYF. J is TRBJ2-3 and V is TRBV19; D uncertain. Per the germline V gene, CDR1 is LNHDA and CDR2 is SQIVND (reference sequence). Deletions cut 5 bases from V and 4 bases from J, with 7 bases between. CDR3 length: 12 amino acids.